This entry lists 26 T cell receptor beta chains sequenced from one sample in a study of CD8 T cells in Susac syndrome (dated by TCRdb to the late 2010s). Libraries were built with the immunoSEQ multiplex PCR assay. RNA was extracted using the RNeasy kit, and about 0.5 to 1 microgram was reverse transcribed with random hexamers. TCRdb applied fastp at Q25 and MiXCR to the public reads, then kept only in-frame beta chains. Entries that share a CDR3 protein sequence are merged under the most common genes and DNA. A total of 150,000 or so distinct CDR3 sequences appear in this sample, 85% to 95% of them only once. More than 0.2% of the sample is held by the ten biggest clonotypes. The sequenced material came from CD8+ T cells from PBMCs. The receptors originated from a human donor with multiple sclerosis.

The sample holds one count of this clonotype. The chain joins TRBV12-3 or TRBV12-4 to TRBJ2-5; weak D call: TRBD2 (5 bases). Deletions cut 6 bases from V and 2 bases from J, with 13 bases between. This CDR3 comprises 14 residues. The CDR3 spells CASSSTSSQETQYF. DNA for the CDR3: TGTGCCAGCAGCTCAACTAGTTCACAAGAGACCCAGTACTTC.

The chain recombines TRBV12-5 with TRBJ1-5; 8 bases map to TRBD1. The CDR3 contains 17 residues. Per germline, CDR1 LGHNT and CDR2 FRNRAP. Losses at the gene ends were 5 bases for V and 0 bases for J; bases not matched to a gene: 9. The CDR3 sequence: CASGPPPGGYSNQPQHF. Written as DNA, the CDR3 is TGTGCTAGTGGTCCCCCCCCAGGGGGCTATAGCAATCAGCCCCAGCATTTT. Supplemented by reference TRBV12-5 and TRBJ1-5, the full variable domain reads DARVTQTPRHKVTEMGQEVTMRCQPILGHNTVFWYRQTMMQGLELLAYFRNRAPLDDSGMPKDRFSAEMPDATLATLKIQPSEPRDSAVYFCASGPPPGGYSNQPQHFGDGTRLSIL.

The genes are TRBV10-2 and TRBJ1-1; maybe TRBD1 (6 bases). V was pared by 9 bases and J by 4 bases, with 15 bases between. The CDR3 runs 13 residues. CDR1 is WSHSY, CDR2 SAAADI, per germline. The CDR3 here is CASYMGGPTEAFF. DNA for the CDR3: TGCGCCAGTTACATGGGGGGGCCCACTGAAGCTTTCTTT.

Only a few counts were recorded for this clonotype. The chain joins TRBV2 to TRBJ2-2; possibly TRBD1 for D (6 bases). The V end was cut by 5 bases, the J end by 1 base, with 8 bases between. Germline CDR1 is SNHLY and CDR2 is FYNNEI. The CDR3 loop spans 14 amino acids. In DNA, the CDR3 is TGTGCCAGCAGTCGGACAGAGAACACCGGGGAGCTGTTTTTT. It yields the protein CASSRTENTGELFF.

In its sample, this clonotype was seen once. This sequence joins TRBV30 and TRBJ1-2; D is undetermined. Trimming stripped 1 base from V and 7 bases from J, with 10 bases between. This CDR3 is built from 12 residues. Germline assignment: CDR1 GTSNPN and CDR2 SVGIG (reference sequence). The CDR3 nucleotides read TGTGCCTGGAGTGGCGGCCTATCTGGCTACACCTTC. Translating gives CAWSGGLSGYTF.

The V gene is TRBV12-5, the J gene TRBJ2-5, with a weak D call TRBD2 (5 bases). The CDR3 length is 14 residues. V was shortened by 6 bases and J by 2 bases, with 13 bases between the two germline ends. CDR1 is LGHNT, CDR2 FRNRAP, per germline. The CDR3 DNA reads TGTGCTAGTGGCCCGGGATCTTTACAAGAGACCCAGTACTTC. It is translated as CASGPGSLQETQYF.

The genes are TRBV4-1 and TRBJ2-1; D is undetermined. CDR3 length equals 15 residues. Germline CDR1 reads MGHRA; CDR2 reads YSYEKL. The ends were cut back, 0 bases at V and 3 bases at J, with 9 bases in the middle. Here the CDR3 DNA reads TGCGCCAGCAGCCAAGACAGTCCTAGCTACAATGAGCAGTTCTTC. This gives the protein CASSQDSPSYNEQFF.

The rearrangement uses TRBV9 and TRBJ2-3; D remains unclear. Trimming shortened V by 3 bases and J by 1 base, and 9 bases separated the two germline ends. The CDR3 has 14 residues. Germline lookup yields CDR1 SGDLS and CDR2 YYNGEE. CDR3 sequence reads: CASSAVRGTDTQYF. In DNA form, the CDR3 reads TGTGCCAGCAGCGCCGTTAGGGGCACAGATACGCAGTATTTT.

The rearrangement links TRBV20-1 to TRBJ1-1; D unresolved. The CDR3 consists of 11 residues. Between the trimmed V and J ends, which lost 1 base and 7 bases, there was a span of 7 bases. CDR1 and CDR2 from the germline V gene are DFQATT and SNEGSKA (reference sequence). The CDR3 DNA reads TGCAGTGCTAGAGTCGGAGTTGAAGCTTTCTTT. Translated, it gives CSARVGVEAFF.

V usage is TRBV15 and J usage is TRBJ2-1; 14 positions agree with TRBD2. Unmatched junction bases numbered 9, after V lost 8 bases and J lost 9 bases. Germline V CDR1 and CDR2: LNHNV, YYDKDF (reference sequence). The CDR3 spans 15 residues. The CDR3, as DNA: TGTGCCACCGGGCCGGGACTAGCGGGGGATGCTGAGCAGTTCTTC. Amino acid sequence: CATGPGLAGDAEQFF.

The chain links TRBV4-2 to TRBJ1-1, with D perhaps matching TRBD1 (6 bases). From germline, CDR1 is LGHNA and CDR2 YNFKEQ. The germline V and J ends were trimmed by 4 bases and 5 bases, with 17 bases remaining between them. This CDR3 contains 15 residues. The CDR3 protein is CASSPRGGPGTEAFF. CDR3 nucleotide sequence: TGTGCCAGCAGCCCCCGGGGGGGCCCGGGAACTGAAGCTTTCTTT.

This chain uses TRBV9 with TRBJ1-6; possibly TRBD1 for D (5 bases). Per germline, CDR1 SGDLS and CDR2 YYNGEE. Trimming shortened V by 10 bases and J by 6 bases, and 14 bases separated the two germline ends. There are 13 residues in the CDR3. The CDR3 spells CASAAGTNSPLHF. The DNA of the CDR3 is TGTGCCTCAGCAGCAGGGACTAATTCACCCCTCCACTTT.

This chain links TRBV3-1 with TRBJ2-1, with 8 bases fitting TRBD2. The CDR3 contains 14 residues. The germline gives CDR1 LGHDT, CDR2 YNNKEL (reference sequence). The J segment lost 6 bases and the V segment lost 5 bases, leaving 6 bases of the junction unmatched. CDR3 residues: CASSLQRGPNEQFF. DNA of the CDR3: TGTGCCAGCAGCTTGCAGCGGGGGCCCAATGAGCAGTTCTTC.

The chain links TRBV27 to TRBJ2-7; 7 bases are shared with TRBD1. Looked up from germline, CDR1 is MNHEY and CDR2 is SMNVEV (reference sequence). After removal of 8 bases from V and 1 base from J, the junction contained 5 bases not matched to a gene. This CDR3 is 13 amino acids long. CDR3 residues: CASLGGASYEQYF. For the CDR3, the DNA is TGTGCCAGCTTAGGGGGCGCTTCCTACGAGCAGTACTTC.

This chain connects TRBV5-6 to TRBJ1-2; no definite D call. This CDR3 spans 16 amino acids. Germline V CDR1 and CDR2: SGHDT, YYEEEE. The V gene lost 4 bases and the J gene lost 4 bases, with 20 bases spanning the gap. The CDR3 loop is CASSQEGLWRIYGYTF. CDR3 DNA: TGTGCCAGCAGCCAGGAGGGCTTGTGGCGGATCTATGGCTACACCTTC.

Details on this clonotype: Since the CDR3 does not end with the conserved phenylalanine or tryptophan, this likely comes from a read error. The chain links TRBV15 to TRBJ1-6; 7 nucleotides match TRBD1. V gave up 3 bases and J gave up 5 bases; unmatched junction bases: 4. Germline-derived CDR1 and CDR2 are LNHNV and YYDKDF (reference sequence). The CDR3 has 15 residues. This chain's CDR3 is CATSSDRAHNSPLHL. In nucleotides, the CDR3 is TGTGCCACCAGCAGCGACAGGGCCCATAATTCACCCCTCCACCTT.

The J gene is TRBJ1-2, the V gene TRBV29-1; a possible D gene is TRBD1 (5 bases). V shed 4 bases and J shed 8 bases, with 11 bases lying between them. Germline-derived CDR1 and CDR2 are SQVTM and ANQGSEA. This CDR3 spans 11 amino acids. The CDR3 here is CSVVGREGYTF. In DNA, the CDR3 is TGCAGCGTTGTAGGCAGGGAAGGCTACACCTTC.

The genes are TRBV6-2 or TRBV6-3 and TRBJ1-1, with TRBD1 matching 7 bases. This CDR3 contains 14 residues. V shed 2 bases and J 1 base; nucleotides not matched to a gene: 1. CDR1 and CDR2 from the germline V gene are MNHEY and SVGEGT. The CDR3 protein is CASSYGDRNTEAFF. CDR3 coding DNA: TGTGCCAGCAGTTACGGGGACAGGAACACTGAAGCTTTCTTT.

In its sample, this clonotype was seen a few times. The genes are TRBV12-3 or TRBV12-4 and TRBJ1-5; unclear D gene. Trimming took 3 bases from V and 4 from J, leaving 7 bases between them. This CDR3 has 13 amino acids. The CDR3 nucleotides are TGTGCCAGCAGTTTCGGTAAGAATCAGCCCCAGCATTTT. The encoded protein is CASSFGKNQPQHF.

The V call is TRBV3-1, the J call TRBJ2-1; 9 bases match TRBD2. Unmatched junction bases numbered 2, after V lost 1 base and J lost 4 bases. The CDR3 covers 15 residues. Germline-derived CDR1 and CDR2 are LGHDT and YNNKEL (reference sequence). The CDR3 DNA sequence: TGTGCCAGCAGCCAAGTGGCGGGGGGGTACAATGAGCAGTTCTTC. Translating gives CASSQVAGGYNEQFF.

The rearrangement links TRBV30 to TRBJ2-6; 8 bases match TRBD2. Germline CDR1 reads GTSNPN; CDR2 reads SVGIG (reference sequence). The V gene end was trimmed by 0 bases and the J gene end by 0 bases; junction bases not matched to a gene: 1. This CDR3 has 16 amino acids. CDR3 in amino acids: CAWSVRGGSGANVLTF. The CDR3 DNA is TGTGCCTGGAGTGTACGGGGGGGCTCTGGGGCCAACGTCCTGACTTTC.

The chain recombines TRBV7-9 with TRBJ2-2, with D uncertain. Trimming pared 0 bases from V and 6 bases from J, leaving 2 bases between. The germline gives CDR1 SEHNR, CDR2 FQNEAQ (reference sequence). The CDR3 totals 12 residues. CDR3 in amino acids: CASSLAAGELFF. DNA of the CDR3: TGTGCCAGCAGCTTAGCAGCCGGGGAGCTGTTTTTT.

The table lists this clonotype with a count of one. The gene calls are TRBV6-5 and TRBJ2-5; tentative D call: TRBD2 (7 bases). This CDR3 is 13 amino acids long. With 5 bases removed from V and 4 bases from J, the gap between germline ends came to 11 bases. The germline V gene has CDR1 MNHEY and CDR2 SVGAGI. The CDR3, as DNA: TGTGCCAGCAGTCGGGGGGCTAGAGAGACCCAGTACTTC. This gives the protein CASSRGARETQYF.

In its sample, this clonotype was seen once. The rearrangement links TRBV9 to TRBJ1-4, with D possibly being TRBD1 (6 bases). The V and J ends lost 4 bases and 8 bases respectively, with 15 bases between them. There are 14 residues in the CDR3. CDR1 and CDR2 from the germline V gene are SGDLS and YYNGEE. CDR3 protein: CASSREGVREKLFF. The CDR3 nucleotides read TGTGCCAGCAGCCGAGAGGGGGTCCGGGAAAAACTGTTTTTT.

The CDR3 coding sequence is TGTGCCACCAACCCCCGGGGGGCGCAGTATTTT. This sequence encodes CATNPRGAQYF. The rearrangement links TRBV7-9 to TRBJ2-3; 7 nucleotides align to TRBD2. The CDR3 loop spans 11 amino acids. Germline loops: CDR1 SEHNR, CDR2 FQNEAQ (reference sequence). The V and J ends lost 10 bases and 10 bases, in that order; junction bases with no gene match: 8.

The J gene is TRBJ2-5, the V gene TRBV14, with 11 nucleotides matching TRBD2. The trim removed 0 bases at V and 4 bases at J, leaving 10 bases unmatched. Germline CDR1 reads SGHDN; CDR2 reads FVKESK. This CDR3 spans 18 amino acids. The CDR3 DNA is TGTGCCAGCAGCCAAGAATTAGCGGGGGGGTTTACCGGAGAGACCCAGTACTTC. It is translated as CASSQELAGGFTGETQYF. The full variable domain, rest sourced from reference TRBV14 and TRBJ2-5, is EAGVTQFPSHSVIEKGQTVTLRCDPISGHDNLYWYRRVMGKEIKFLLHFVKESKQDESGMPNNRFLAERTGGTYSTLKVQPAELEDSGVYFCASSQELAGGFTGETQYFGPGTRLLVL.